The sequence of this T cell receptor beta chain was determined in a study of shared clonotypes between healthy human individuals. Clones were sequenced by immunoSEQ multiplex PCR, and TCRdb holds only the in-frame ones, with some missing. The sample contains 2 million to 2.5 million clones, under 97% of which appear only once. CDR3 size: 16 residues. Germline CDR1 reads SGHTA; CDR2 reads FQGNSA. The V end was cut by 1 base, the J end by 2 bases, with 11 bases between. The chain has TRBV7-2 and TRBJ2-2, with no clear D. This sequence originates from a man younger than 30 in good health. Sequenced input: naive CD4+ T cells sorted from blood. Sample subset: CD45RA+ positively selected. The CDR3 spells CASSLESRSNTGELFF. CDR3 nucleotide sequence: TGTGCCAGCAGCTTAGAATCTAGATCTAACACCGGGGAGCTGTTTTTT.